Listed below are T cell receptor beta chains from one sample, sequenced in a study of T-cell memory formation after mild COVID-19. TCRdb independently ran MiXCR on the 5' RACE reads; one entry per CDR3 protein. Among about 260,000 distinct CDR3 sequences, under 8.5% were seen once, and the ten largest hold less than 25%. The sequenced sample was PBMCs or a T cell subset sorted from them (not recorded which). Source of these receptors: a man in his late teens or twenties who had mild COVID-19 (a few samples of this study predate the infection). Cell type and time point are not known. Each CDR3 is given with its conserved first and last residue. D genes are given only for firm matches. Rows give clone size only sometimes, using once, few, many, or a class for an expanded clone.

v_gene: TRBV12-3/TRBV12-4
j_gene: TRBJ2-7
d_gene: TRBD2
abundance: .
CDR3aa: CASSLKRGLSYEQYF
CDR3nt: TGTGCCAGCAGTTTGAAGCGGGGATTATCCTACGAGCAGTACTTC

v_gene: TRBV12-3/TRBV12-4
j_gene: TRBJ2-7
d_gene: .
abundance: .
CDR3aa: CASSSTPGVGQYF
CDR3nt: TGTGCCAGCAGCTCAACCCCCGGAGTCGGGCAGTACTTC

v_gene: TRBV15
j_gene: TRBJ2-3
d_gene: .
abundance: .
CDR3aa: CATSRDLYSTDTQYF
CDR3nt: TGTGCCACCAGCAGAGACCTCTATAGCACAGATACGCAGTATTTT

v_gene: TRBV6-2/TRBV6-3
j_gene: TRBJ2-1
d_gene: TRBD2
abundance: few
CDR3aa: CASNRAGGLYNEQFF
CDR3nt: TGTGCCAGCAACCGAGCGGGGGGATTATACAATGAGCAGTTCTTC

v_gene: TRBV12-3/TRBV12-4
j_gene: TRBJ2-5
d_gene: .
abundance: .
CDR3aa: CASSLSRGHAWETQYF
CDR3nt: TGTGCCAGCAGTTTATCCCGGGGGCACGCATGGGAGACCCAGTACTTC

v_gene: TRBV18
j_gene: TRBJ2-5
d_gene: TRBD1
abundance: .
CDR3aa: CASSPLGSGQGQETQYF
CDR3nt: TGTGCCAGCTCACCACTCGGGTCGGGACAGGGCCAAGAGACCCAGTACTTC

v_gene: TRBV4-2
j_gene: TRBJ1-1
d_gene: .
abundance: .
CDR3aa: CASSQGGITEAFF
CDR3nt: TGTGCCAGCAGCCAAGGGGGTATCACTGAAGCTTTCTTT

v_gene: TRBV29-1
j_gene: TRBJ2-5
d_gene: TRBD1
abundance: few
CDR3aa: CSVEDPGPGTGWETQYF
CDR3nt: TGCAGCGTTGAAGATCCTGGCCCCGGGACAGGGTGGGAGACCCAGTACTTC

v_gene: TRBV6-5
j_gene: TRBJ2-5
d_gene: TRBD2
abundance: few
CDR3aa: CASSYAGTSLETQYF
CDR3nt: TGTGCCAGCAGTTACGCGGGGACTAGCTTAGAGACCCAGTACTTC

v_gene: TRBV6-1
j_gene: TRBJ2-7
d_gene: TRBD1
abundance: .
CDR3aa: CASRNDRDYEQYF
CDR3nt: TGTGCCAGCAGGAATGACAGGGACTACGAGCAGTACTTC

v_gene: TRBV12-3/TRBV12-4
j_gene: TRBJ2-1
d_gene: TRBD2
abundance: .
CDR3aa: CASSLATSLVSYNEQFF
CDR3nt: TGTGCCAGCAGTCTTGCGACTAGCTTAGTCTCCTACAATGAGCAGTTCTTC

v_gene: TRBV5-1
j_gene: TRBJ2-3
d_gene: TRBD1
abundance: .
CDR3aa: CASTRPGTGGSTDTQYF
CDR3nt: TGCGCCAGCACCCGTCCCGGGACAGGGGGGAGCACAGATACGCAGTATTTT

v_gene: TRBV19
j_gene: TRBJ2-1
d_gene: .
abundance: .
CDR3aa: CASSIERSYNEQFF
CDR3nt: TGTGCCAGTAGTATAGAGAGGTCCTACAATGAGCAGTTCTTC

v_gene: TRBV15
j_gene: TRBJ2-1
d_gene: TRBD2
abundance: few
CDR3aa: CATSGPGLAGGAYNEQFF
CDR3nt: TGTGCCACCAGCGGACCGGGACTAGCGGGGGGGGCCTACAATGAGCAGTTCTTC

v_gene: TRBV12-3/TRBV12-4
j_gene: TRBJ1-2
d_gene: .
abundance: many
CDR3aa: CASSFSQSAGYTF
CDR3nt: TGTGCCAGCAGTTTTTCACAGTCGGCTGGCTACACCTTC

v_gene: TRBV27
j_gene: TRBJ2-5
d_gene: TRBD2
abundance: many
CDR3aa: CASSPRLAGLETQYF
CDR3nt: TGTGCCAGCAGTCCGCGACTAGCGGGGCTGGAGACCCAGTACTTC

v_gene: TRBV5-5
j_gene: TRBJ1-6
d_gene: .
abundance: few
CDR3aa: CASSLVPGVGSYNSPLHF
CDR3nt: TGTGCCAGCAGCTTGGTACCCGGGGTAGGGTCCTATAATTCACCCCTCCACTTT

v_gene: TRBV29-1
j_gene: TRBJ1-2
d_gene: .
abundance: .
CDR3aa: CSVDPGDGYTF
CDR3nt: TGCAGCGTTGACCCAGGGGATGGCTACACCTTC

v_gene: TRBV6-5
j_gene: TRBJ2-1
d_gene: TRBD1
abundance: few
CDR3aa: CASSTTGYNEQFF
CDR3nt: TGTGCCAGCAGTACGACAGGGTACAATGAGCAGTTCTTC

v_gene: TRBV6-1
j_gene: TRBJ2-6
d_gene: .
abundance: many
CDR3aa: CASSEPTGLAGANVLTF
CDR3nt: TGTGCCAGCAGTGAACCAACAGGGTTGGCCGGGGCCAACGTCCTGACTTTC

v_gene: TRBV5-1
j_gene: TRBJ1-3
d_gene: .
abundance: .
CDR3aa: CASSFGTQFSGNTIYF
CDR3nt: TGCGCCAGCAGCTTCGGCACACAGTTCTCTGGAAACACCATATATTTT

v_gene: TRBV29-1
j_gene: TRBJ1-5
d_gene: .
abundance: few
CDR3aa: CSVELSGNQPQHF
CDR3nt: TGCAGCGTTGAACTTTCGGGCAATCAGCCCCAGCATTTT

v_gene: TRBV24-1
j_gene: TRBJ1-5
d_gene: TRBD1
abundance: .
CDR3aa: CATSQTGFNQPQHF
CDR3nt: TGTGCCACCAGTCAGACAGGGTTCAATCAGCCCCAGCATTTT

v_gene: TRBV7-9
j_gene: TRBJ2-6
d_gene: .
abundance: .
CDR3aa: CASSSRDGQATGANVLTF
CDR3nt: TGTGCCAGCAGCTCAAGGGATGGCCAGGCGACTGGGGCCAACGTCCTGACTTTC

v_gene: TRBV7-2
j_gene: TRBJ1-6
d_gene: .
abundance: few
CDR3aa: CASSFSAVNSPLHF
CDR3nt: TGTGCCAGCAGCTTCTCGGCAGTTAATTCACCCCTCCACTTT

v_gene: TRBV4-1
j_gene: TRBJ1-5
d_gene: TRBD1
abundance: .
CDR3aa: CASSLGGQRNQPQHF
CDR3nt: TGCGCCAGCAGCCTGGGGGGACAGCGCAATCAGCCCCAGCATTTT

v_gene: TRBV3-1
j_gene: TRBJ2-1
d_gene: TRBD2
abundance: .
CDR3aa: CASSQDIGPSGSVGNEQFF
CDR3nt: TGTGCCAGCAGCCAAGATATCGGCCCCAGCGGGAGTGTGGGCAATGAGCAGTTCTTC

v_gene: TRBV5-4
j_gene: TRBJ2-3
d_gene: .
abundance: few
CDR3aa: CASSLLGSGTDTQYF
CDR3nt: TGTGCCAGCAGCTTATTAGGATCTGGCACAGATACGCAGTATTTT

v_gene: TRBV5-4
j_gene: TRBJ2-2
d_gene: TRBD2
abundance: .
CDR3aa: CASSLMGLAGASNTGELFF
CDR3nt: TGTGCCAGCAGCTTGATGGGCCTAGCGGGGGCTTCGAACACCGGGGAGCTGTTTTTT

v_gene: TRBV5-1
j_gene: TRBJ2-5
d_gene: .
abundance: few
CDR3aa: CASSLGLIQETQYF
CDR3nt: TGCGCCAGCAGCTTGGGACTCATACAAGAGACCCAGTACTTC

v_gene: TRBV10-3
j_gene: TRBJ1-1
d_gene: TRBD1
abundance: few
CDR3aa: CAISRTGRNTEAFF
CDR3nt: TGTGCCATCAGCAGGACAGGGAGAAACACTGAAGCTTTCTTT

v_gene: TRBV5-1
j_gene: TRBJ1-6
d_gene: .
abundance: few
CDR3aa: CASSLDGHPYNSPLHF
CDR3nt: TGCGCCAGCAGCTTGGACGGACATCCATATAATTCACCCCTCCACTTT

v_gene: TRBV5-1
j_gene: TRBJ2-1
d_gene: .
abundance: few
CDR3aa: CASSDRGGYYNEQFF
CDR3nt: TGCGCCAGCAGCGATAGGGGGGGTTATTACAATGAGCAGTTCTTC

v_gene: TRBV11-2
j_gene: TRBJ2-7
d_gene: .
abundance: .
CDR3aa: CASSLAGVVAEQYF
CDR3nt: TGTGCCAGCAGCTTAGCGGGGGTGGTAGCCGAGCAGTACTTC

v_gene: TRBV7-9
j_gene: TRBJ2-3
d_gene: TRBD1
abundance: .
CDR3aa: CASSSTRGQGTDTQYF
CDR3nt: TGTGCCAGCAGCTCGACGCGGGGACAGGGGACAGATACGCAGTATTTT

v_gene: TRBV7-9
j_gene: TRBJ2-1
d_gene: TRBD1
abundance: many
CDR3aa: CASSGTGQAGEQFF
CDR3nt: TGTGCCAGCAGCGGGACGGGACAGGCGGGTGAGCAGTTCTTC

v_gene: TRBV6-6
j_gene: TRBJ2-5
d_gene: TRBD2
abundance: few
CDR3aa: CASGGERGVRETQYF
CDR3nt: TGTGCCAGCGGGGGGGAGCGGGGGGTGAGAGAGACCCAGTACTTC

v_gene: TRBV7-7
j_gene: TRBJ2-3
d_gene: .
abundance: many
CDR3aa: CASSLGSSTDTQYF
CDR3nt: TGTGCCAGCAGCTTAGGTTCTAGCACAGATACGCAGTATTTT

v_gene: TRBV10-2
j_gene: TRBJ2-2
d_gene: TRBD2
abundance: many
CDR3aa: CASRKTSGDTGELFF
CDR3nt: TGCGCCAGCCGGAAGACTAGCGGGGACACCGGGGAGCTGTTTTTT

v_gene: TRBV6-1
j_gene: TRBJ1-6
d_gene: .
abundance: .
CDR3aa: CASSEVTQDSPLHF
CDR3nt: TGTGCCAGCAGTGAAGTTACTCAGGATTCACCCCTCCACTTT

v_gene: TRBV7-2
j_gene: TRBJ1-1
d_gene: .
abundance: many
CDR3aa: CASSSQRGNTEAFF
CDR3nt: TGTGCCAGCAGCTCACAGAGGGGGAACACTGAAGCTTTCTTT

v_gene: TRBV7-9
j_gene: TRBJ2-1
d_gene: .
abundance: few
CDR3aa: CASSLLKQFF
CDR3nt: TGTGCCAGCAGCTTATTGAAGCAGTTCTTC

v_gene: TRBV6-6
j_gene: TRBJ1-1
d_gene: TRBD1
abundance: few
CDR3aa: CASSYPGQGAFF
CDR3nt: TGTGCCAGCAGTTACCCGGGACAGGGAGCTTTCTTT

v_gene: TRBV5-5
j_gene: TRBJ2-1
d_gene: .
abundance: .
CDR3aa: CASSLFRGRYNEQFF
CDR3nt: TGTGCCAGCAGCTTGTTCCGGGGACGGTACAATGAGCAGTTCTTC

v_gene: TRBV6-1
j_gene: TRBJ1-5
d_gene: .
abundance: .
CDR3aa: CASSDTQPQHF
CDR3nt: TGTGCCAGCAGTGATACTCAGCCCCAGCATTTT

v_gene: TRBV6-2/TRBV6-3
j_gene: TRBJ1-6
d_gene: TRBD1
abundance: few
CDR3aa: CASSYGGQGKSPLHF
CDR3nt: TGTGCCAGCAGTTACGGGGGACAGGGTAAATCACCCCTCCACTTT

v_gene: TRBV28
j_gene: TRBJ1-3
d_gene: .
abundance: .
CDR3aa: CASSFEPGLGNTIYF
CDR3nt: TGTGCCAGCAGTTTCGAACCAGGGTTAGGAAACACCATATATTTT

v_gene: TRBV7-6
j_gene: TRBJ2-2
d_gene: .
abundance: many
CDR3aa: CASTDTYPANTGELFF
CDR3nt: TGTGCCAGCACGGACACTTACCCCGCGAACACCGGGGAGCTGTTTTTT

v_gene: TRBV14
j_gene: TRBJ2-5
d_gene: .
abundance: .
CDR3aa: CASSQGDGGETQYF
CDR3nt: TGTGCCAGCAGCCAAGGCGACGGGGGTGAGACCCAGTACTTC

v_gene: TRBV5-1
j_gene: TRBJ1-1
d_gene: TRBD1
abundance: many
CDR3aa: CASSLAQGDPEAFF
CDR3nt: TGCGCCAGCAGCTTGGCGCAGGGGGACCCTGAAGCTTTCTTT

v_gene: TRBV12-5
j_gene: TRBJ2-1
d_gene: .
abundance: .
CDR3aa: CASGLESSYNEQFF
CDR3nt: TGTGCTAGTGGTCTAGAGAGCTCCTACAATGAGCAGTTCTTC

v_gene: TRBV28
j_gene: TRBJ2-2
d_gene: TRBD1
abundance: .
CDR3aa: CASSSTGGAGTGELFF
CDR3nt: TGTGCCAGCAGCTCTACAGGGGGCGCCGGGACCGGGGAGCTGTTTTTT

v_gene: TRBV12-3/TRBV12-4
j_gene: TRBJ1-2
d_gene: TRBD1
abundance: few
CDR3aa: CASSIDRGSGYGYTF
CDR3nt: TGTGCCAGCAGTATAGACAGGGGGTCGGGCTATGGCTACACCTTC

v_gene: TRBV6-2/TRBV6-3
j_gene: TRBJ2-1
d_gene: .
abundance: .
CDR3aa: CASSYGYEQFF
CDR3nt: TGTGCCAGCAGTTACGGCTATGAGCAGTTCTTC

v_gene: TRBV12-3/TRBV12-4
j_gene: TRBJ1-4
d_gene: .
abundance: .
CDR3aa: CASSHRETFDEKLFF
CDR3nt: TGTGCCAGCAGCCACAGGGAAACGTTTGATGAAAAACTGTTTTTT

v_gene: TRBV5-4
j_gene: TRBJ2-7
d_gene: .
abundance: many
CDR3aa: CASSFQDGEQYF
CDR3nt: TGTGCCAGCAGCTTCCAGGACGGCGAGCAGTACTTC

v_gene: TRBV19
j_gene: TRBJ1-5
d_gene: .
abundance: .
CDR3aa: CASLDGTVPNNQPQHF
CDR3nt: TGTGCCAGTCTAGATGGGACCGTCCCGAACAATCAGCCCCAGCATTTT

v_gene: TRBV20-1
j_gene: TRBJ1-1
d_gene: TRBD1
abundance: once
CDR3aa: CSARDREGGYTEAFF
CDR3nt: TGCAGTGCTAGAGATCGAGAAGGGGGCTACACTGAAGCTTTCTTT

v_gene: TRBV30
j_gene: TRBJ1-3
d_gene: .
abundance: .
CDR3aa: CAWRKGATDTIYF
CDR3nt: TGTGCCTGGAGAAAAGGGGCCACAGACACCATATATTTT